A selection of T cell receptor beta chains follows, all from one sample in a study of control samples from healthy donors and cancer patients. The method was immunoSEQ multiplex PCR; TCRdb's version includes in-frame clones alone and lacks a portion of them. This table has under 200,000 clones, roughly 92% appearing once. Sequencing was performed on blood. The receptor set was obtained from a woman aged 30 to 39 in good health. Both conserved end residues are part of each CDR3. D genes are given only for firm matches. Not all rows give a size; the values are once, few, many and, for expanded clones, a class.

cdr3_length: 15; clone_size: -; j_call: TRBJ2-7; d_call: -; v_call: TRBV28; cdr3_nt: TGTGCCAGCAGTTTCTCCGGCTTAAACTCCTACGAGCAGTACTTC; cdr3_aa: CASSFSGLNSYEQYF
cdr3_length: 13; clone_size: once; j_call: TRBJ2-3; d_call: TRBD1; v_call: TRBV29-1; cdr3_nt: TGCAGCGCTCCGGGACAGGGTCTCGATACGCAGTATTTT; cdr3_aa: CSAPGQGLDTQYF
cdr3_length: 15; clone_size: -; j_call: TRBJ2-7; d_call: -; v_call: TRBV18; cdr3_nt: TGTGCCAGCTCACCACCTTCTAAGGACATCTACGAGCAGTACTTC; cdr3_aa: CASSPPSKDIYEQYF
cdr3_length: 15; clone_size: -; j_call: TRBJ1-4; d_call: -; v_call: TRBV4-2; cdr3_nt: TGTGCCAGCAGCCTGGTGACAGGCCGTTATGAAAAACTGTTTTTT; cdr3_aa: CASSLVTGRYEKLFF
cdr3_length: 16; clone_size: -; j_call: TRBJ2-1; d_call: TRBD2; v_call: TRBV11-1; cdr3_nt: TGTGCCAGCAGCACCTGGACTAGCGGGAACATTCATGAGCAGTTCTTC; cdr3_aa: CASSTWTSGNIHEQFF
cdr3_length: 13; clone_size: -; j_call: TRBJ1-2; d_call: TRBD1; v_call: TRBV6-5; cdr3_nt: TGTGCCAGCAGTTACGACAGGGTGGGTGGCTACACCTTC; cdr3_aa: CASSYDRVGGYTF
cdr3_length: 15; clone_size: -; j_call: TRBJ2-3; d_call: -; v_call: TRBV3-1/TRBV3-2; cdr3_nt: TGTGCCAGCAGCCAGCCGGGACGAAACACAGATACGCAGTATTTT; cdr3_aa: CASSQPGRNTDTQYF
cdr3_length: 13; clone_size: -; j_call: TRBJ2-7; d_call: -; v_call: TRBV5-1; cdr3_nt: TGCGCCAGCAGCTTGACCGGGAACTACGAGCAGTACTTC; cdr3_aa: CASSLTGNYEQYF
cdr3_length: 16; clone_size: -; j_call: TRBJ2-7; d_call: TRBD2; v_call: TRBV7-9; cdr3_nt: TGTGCCAGCAGCCACGGGACTAGCGGAGGTCCCTACGAGCAGTACTTC; cdr3_aa: CASSHGTSGGPYEQYF
cdr3_length: 15; clone_size: -; j_call: TRBJ2-7; d_call: -; v_call: TRBV5-1; cdr3_nt: TGCGCCAGCAGCTTGACCGACGGGGCACCCTACGAGCAGTACTTC; cdr3_aa: CASSLTDGAPYEQYF
cdr3_length: 13; clone_size: -; j_call: TRBJ1-6; d_call: -; v_call: TRBV19; cdr3_nt: TGTGCCAGTAGTATAGACACTAACTCACCCCTCCACTTT; cdr3_aa: CASSIDTNSPLHF
cdr3_length: 11; clone_size: -; j_call: TRBJ1-4; d_call: -; v_call: TRBV12-3/TRBV12-4; cdr3_nt: TGTGCCAGCAGCGAGGGGGGTGAACTGTTTTTT; cdr3_aa: CASSEGGELFF
cdr3_length: 14; clone_size: -; j_call: TRBJ1-5; d_call: -; v_call: TRBV6-4; cdr3_nt: TGTGCCAGCAGTACGCAGGGAGGCGGTCAGCCCCAGCATTTT; cdr3_aa: CASSTQGGGQPQHF
cdr3_length: 14; clone_size: -; j_call: TRBJ1-6; d_call: -; v_call: TRBV2; cdr3_nt: TGTGCCAGCAGTGAAGCACTCGGGTCCTCACCCCTCCACTTT; cdr3_aa: CASSEALGSSPLHF
cdr3_length: 15; clone_size: -; j_call: TRBJ2-7; d_call: TRBD2; v_call: TRBV27; cdr3_nt: TGTGCCAGCAGTTTGACGGGGGGGACACAATACGAGCAGTACTTC; cdr3_aa: CASSLTGGTQYEQYF
cdr3_length: 14; clone_size: -; j_call: TRBJ2-7; d_call: -; v_call: TRBV5-1; cdr3_nt: TGCGCCAGCAGCTGGACAGAGAAAGCCTACGAGCAGTACTTC; cdr3_aa: CASSWTEKAYEQYF
cdr3_length: 14; clone_size: -; j_call: TRBJ2-7; d_call: TRBD1; v_call: TRBV19; cdr3_nt: TGTGCCAGTAGTATGGAGGGGACAGGGCGCGAGCAGTACTTC; cdr3_aa: CASSMEGTGREQYF
cdr3_length: 15; clone_size: -; j_call: TRBJ1-6; d_call: -; v_call: TRBV15; cdr3_nt: TGTGCCACCCGTCCGGAGACAGCCTATAATTCACCCCTCCACTTT; cdr3_aa: CATRPETAYNSPLHF
cdr3_length: 14; clone_size: -; j_call: TRBJ1-1; d_call: -; v_call: TRBV5-1; cdr3_nt: TGCGCCAGCAGCTTGGAAGGACTGAACACTGAAGCTTTCTTT; cdr3_aa: CASSLEGLNTEAFF
cdr3_length: 12; clone_size: -; j_call: TRBJ1-2; d_call: -; v_call: TRBV12-3/TRBV12-4; cdr3_nt: TGTGCCAGCAGACGGGACATCTATGGCTACACCTTC; cdr3_aa: CASRRDIYGYTF
cdr3_length: 15; clone_size: -; j_call: TRBJ2-2; d_call: TRBD1; v_call: TRBV6-5; cdr3_nt: TGTGCCAGCAGTAGTGGGACAGGGGCAACCGGGGAGCTGTTTTTT; cdr3_aa: CASSSGTGATGELFF
cdr3_length: 14; clone_size: -; j_call: TRBJ2-1; d_call: -; v_call: TRBV4-1; cdr3_nt: TGCGCCAGCAGCCAAGTTGACTCCTACAATGAGCAGTTCTTC; cdr3_aa: CASSQVDSYNEQFF
cdr3_length: 14; clone_size: -; j_call: TRBJ2-7; d_call: -; v_call: TRBV7-9; cdr3_nt: TGTGCCAGCAGCTTAACCGACAGGCCCTACGAGCAGTACTTC; cdr3_aa: CASSLTDRPYEQYF
cdr3_length: 15; clone_size: -; j_call: TRBJ1-5; d_call: -; v_call: TRBV30; cdr3_nt: TGTGCCTGGAGGGCACCGAGGGGGAGCAATCAGCCCCAGCATTTT; cdr3_aa: CAWRAPRGSNQPQHF
cdr3_length: 13; clone_size: -; j_call: TRBJ2-1; d_call: -; v_call: TRBV28; cdr3_nt: TGTGCCAGCAGTTTCGGGGACCGCCCCAAGCAGTTCTTC; cdr3_aa: CASSFGDRPKQFF
cdr3_length: 16; clone_size: -; j_call: TRBJ1-3; d_call: -; v_call: TRBV7-9; cdr3_nt: TGTGCCAGCAGCCCCGAACCTATCTTCTCTGGAAACACCATATATTTT; cdr3_aa: CASSPEPIFSGNTIYF